This TCR beta chain was profiled in a study of blood T cell repertoires in COVID-19. Methods used by the authors: Amplifying reference gene primers gave estimates of nucleated cell counts. The repertoire was sequenced with immunoSEQ multiplex PCR; TCRdb's copy has only in-frame clones and lacks some. V, J and clone size reflect that table, while D and trimming were determined from the DNA. The sample holds approximately 320,000 clones, nearly 90% seen once. Germline V CDR1 and CDR2: LNHDA, SQIVND (reference sequence). The CDR3 has 15 amino acids. Trimming shortened V by 1 base and J by 0 bases, and 7 bases separated the two germline ends.

The source of this sequence is a woman in her thirties with COVID-19, enrolled during active disease. The rearrangement uses TRBV19 and TRBJ1-3, with D possibly TRBD1 on 6 matching bases. The sequencing input was peripheral blood. The CDR3 loop is CASSIGTASGNTIYF. CDR3 nucleotide sequence: TGTGCCAGTAGTATAGGGACAGCCTCTGGAAACACCATATATTTT. The entire variable domain, with the rest obtained from reference TRBV19 and TRBJ1-3, is as follows: DGGITQSPKYLFRKEGQNVTLSCEQNLNHDAMYWYRQDPGQGLRLIYYSQIVNDFQKGDIAEGYSVSREKKESFPLTVTSAQKNPTAFYLCASSIGTASGNTIYFGEGSWLTVV.